The following is a TCR beta chain sequence with its context. As yet, its antigen is unknown. Generated by immunoSEQ multiplex PCR, the TCRdb table keeps only in-frame clones and is missing some. The sample includes approximately 18,000 clones, over 65% seen only once; the top ten take more than 8.5%. This record belongs to a study of T cells after posttransplantation cyclophosphamide. Germline lookup yields CDR1 SGHVS and CDR2 FNYEAQ. V shed 0 bases and J shed 7 bases, with 10 bases lying between them. The CDR3 consists of 14 residues. General study points: Donor CD8+ memory clones often dominated recipient blood repertoires at later times.

Sequencing used memory CD4+ T cells sorted from blood. This TCR was sampled from a man under 40 in good health and a related stem cell transplant donor. J is TRBJ2-4 and V is TRBV7-6; D not resolved. The CDR3 coding sequence is TGTGCCAGCAGCTTAGCGGCCCAGAGGAACATTCAGTACTTC. Protein product: CASSLAAQRNIQYF.